What follows describes a single TCR beta chain. CDR3 length: 14 amino acids. V dropped 4 bases and J dropped 3; count of bases not matched to a gene: 5. Germline CDR1 is SQVTM and CDR2 is ANQGSEA. The protocol was immunoSEQ multiplex PCR, while the TCRdb copy is restricted to in-frame clones and leaves out a portion. The sample records fewer than 200,000 clones, 86% being singletons. The source of the sample is a study of blood T cell repertoires in COVID-19. Study-wide context: COVID-19 samples, acute and convalescent, were from the United States, Italy and Spain.

V usage is TRBV29-1 and J usage is TRBJ2-7, with 11 bases aligning to TRBD1. Source material: peripheral blood. The sequence came from an older man with active or convalescent COVID-19. The chain's CDR3 is CSVVPGQGVYEQYF. Written as DNA, the CDR3 is TGCAGCGTTGTCCCGGGACAGGGGGTCTACGAGCAGTACTTC.